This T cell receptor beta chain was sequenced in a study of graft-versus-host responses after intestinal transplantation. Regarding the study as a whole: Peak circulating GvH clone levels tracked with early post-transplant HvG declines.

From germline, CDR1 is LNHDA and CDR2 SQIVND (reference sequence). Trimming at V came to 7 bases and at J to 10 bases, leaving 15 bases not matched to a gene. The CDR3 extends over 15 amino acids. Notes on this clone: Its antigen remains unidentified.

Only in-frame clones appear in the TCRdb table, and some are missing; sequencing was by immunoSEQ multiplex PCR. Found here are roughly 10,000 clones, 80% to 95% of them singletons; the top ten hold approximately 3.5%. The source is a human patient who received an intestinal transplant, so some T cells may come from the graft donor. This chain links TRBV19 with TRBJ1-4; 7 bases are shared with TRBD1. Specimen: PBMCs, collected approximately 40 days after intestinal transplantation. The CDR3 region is CASTPRGGAYGKLFF. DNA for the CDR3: TGTGCCAGTACCCCCAGGGGGGGCGCATATGGAAAACTGTTTTTT.